This entry describes one T cell receptor (beta chain). What it recognizes is unknown. Only in-frame clones appear in the TCRdb table, and some are missing; sequencing was by immunoSEQ multiplex PCR. Here the sample spans about 25,000 clones, over 75% being singletons. The sample originates from a study of cytotoxic CD8 clonotypes in ibrutinib-treated CLL. On the study more broadly: Around 25 partial and 2 complete responses; at median approximately 68 months, 14 remitted, about twelve progressed. Productive templates averaged approximately 260,000 per sample, and productive rearrangements about 89,000.

Whole-study findings and limits: Among the clonotypes, public ones were uncommon and contracted or held stable on treatment.

Source: PBMCs, taken after 24 months of ibrutinib treatment. This TCR was sampled from a human donor with chronic lymphocytic leukemia.

CDR3 sequence reads: CASLRGDTEAFF. The CDR3 DNA reads TGTGCCAGCCTGAGAGGAGACACTGAAGCTTTCTTT. The rearrangement links TRBV6-5 to TRBJ1-1; D is unclear. Germline V gene sequence: CDR1 MNHEY, CDR2 SVGAGI. Trimming removed 8 bases from V and 3 bases from J, with 10 bases in between. The CDR3 has 12 residues.